This T cell receptor (beta chain) was recorded in a study of OX40 agonist ivuxolimab in advanced cancers. Study-level background: Those enrolled were 80% to 85% male, with a mean age of roughly 60 years and ages from roughly 23 to 80. Partial responses were recorded for three patients, including one with hepatocellular carcinoma and two with cutaneous melanoma.

Only in-frame clones appear in the TCRdb table, and some are missing; sequencing was by immunoSEQ multiplex PCR. Here the sample spans over 50,000 clones, less than 85% being singletons. V lost 7 bases and J 2 bases, leaving 20 bases between the germline ends. CDR3 size: 16 residues. CDR1 is LNHDA and CDR2 is SQIVND in the germline V gene (reference sequence). The input for sequencing was CD4+ or CD8+ T cells sorted from blood, taken in a trial of the OX40 agonist ivuxolimab. The chain links TRBV19 to TRBJ1-1; D is perhaps TRBD1 (5 bases). The origin of this receptor is an adult with an advanced solid tumor such as melanoma, head and neck, liver or kidney cancer. The CDR3, as DNA: TGTGCCAGTACTTTGCGCCCGGGGGGGGTCAACACTGAAGCTTTCTTT. This codes for CASTLRPGGVNTEAFF.